This is a list of T cell receptor beta chains from one sample in a study of T-cell memory formation after mild COVID-19. TCRdb reprocessed the 5' RACE reads via MiXCR and lists one record per CDR3 protein. The table includes 540,000 or so distinct CDR3 sequences, over 20% detected once. The sample consisted of PBMCs or a T cell subset sorted from them (not recorded which). The receptor source for this set is an adult woman who had mild COVID-19 (a few samples of this study predate the infection). Cell type and time point are not known. CDR3s include the opening cysteine and the closing phenylalanine or tryptophan. Each record gives: CDR3 protein, CDR3 DNA, D gene, V gene, clone size, J gene. A D gene is named only where the DNA matches it firmly. Size is omitted from some rows. Given values are once, few, many or a class for expanded clones.

CDR3aa: CASSRTPRQGTTSPLHF
CDR3nt: TGTGCCAGCAGCCGCACTCCCCGACAGGGCACAACTTCACCCCTCCACTTT
d_gene: TRBD1
v_gene: TRBV6-5
abundance: NA
j_gene: TRBJ1-6

CDR3aa: CASRQEDKQFF
CDR3nt: TGTGCCAGCAGACAAGAGGACAAACAGTTCTTC
d_gene: NA
v_gene: TRBV14
abundance: NA
j_gene: TRBJ2-1

CDR3aa: CSVGPLPTDVATDTQYF
CDR3nt: TGCAGCGTTGGGCCCCTCCCGACCGACGTAGCCACAGATACGCAGTATTTT
d_gene: NA
v_gene: TRBV29-1
abundance: once
j_gene: TRBJ2-3

CDR3aa: CASSSVAGGNEQFF
CDR3nt: TGTGCCAGCAGCTCCGTAGCGGGAGGTAATGAGCAGTTCTTC
d_gene: TRBD2
v_gene: TRBV7-2
abundance: few
j_gene: TRBJ2-1

CDR3aa: CASSPAGTSRADTQYF
CDR3nt: TGTGCCAGCAGCCCCGCCGGGACTAGCAGGGCAGATACGCAGTATTTT
d_gene: TRBD2
v_gene: TRBV6-2/TRBV6-3
abundance: NA
j_gene: TRBJ2-3

CDR3aa: CSARALNEQFF
CDR3nt: TGCAGTGCTAGAGCCCTAAATGAGCAGTTCTTC
d_gene: NA
v_gene: TRBV20-1
abundance: few
j_gene: TRBJ2-1

CDR3aa: CAISTPAPNYGYTF
CDR3nt: TGTGCCATCAGTACGCCAGCCCCTAACTATGGCTACACCTTC
d_gene: NA
v_gene: TRBV10-3
abundance: NA
j_gene: TRBJ1-2

CDR3aa: CASSYSGGIYEQYF
CDR3nt: TGTGCCAGCAGTTACTCCGGGGGCATCTACGAGCAGTACTTC
d_gene: NA
v_gene: TRBV6-5
abundance: few
j_gene: TRBJ2-7

CDR3aa: CASTTRSSYNEQFF
CDR3nt: TGTGCCAGCACTACTAGATCGTCTTACAATGAGCAGTTCTTC
d_gene: NA
v_gene: TRBV11-3
abundance: NA
j_gene: TRBJ2-1

CDR3aa: CASSLDTLGTEAFF
CDR3nt: TGTGCCAGCAGTTTGGACACTCTAGGCACTGAAGCTTTCTTT
d_gene: NA
v_gene: TRBV12-3/TRBV12-4
abundance: NA
j_gene: TRBJ1-1

CDR3aa: CASSQGGTLFQETQYF
CDR3nt: TGCGCCAGCAGCCAAGGAGGGACATTGTTCCAAGAGACCCAGTACTTC
d_gene: NA
v_gene: TRBV4-1
abundance: NA
j_gene: TRBJ2-5

CDR3aa: CASRGRTDLYQETQYF
CDR3nt: TGTGCCAGCAGAGGACGGACGGACCTTTACCAAGAGACCCAGTACTTC
d_gene: NA
v_gene: TRBV6-1
abundance: few
j_gene: TRBJ2-5

CDR3aa: CASTLRRLAGGPGNEQFF
CDR3nt: TGTGCCAGTACCCTGCGGAGACTAGCGGGAGGGCCGGGGAATGAGCAGTTCTTC
d_gene: TRBD2
v_gene: TRBV19
abundance: NA
j_gene: TRBJ2-1

CDR3aa: CASSVDGGDNEQFF
CDR3nt: TGTGCCAGCAGCGTAGACGGAGGGGACAATGAGCAGTTCTTC
d_gene: NA
v_gene: TRBV9
abundance: few
j_gene: TRBJ2-1

CDR3aa: CASSYGDLNTEAFF
CDR3nt: TGTGCCAGCAGTTACGGGGATCTTAACACTGAAGCTTTCTTT
d_gene: NA
v_gene: TRBV6-5
abundance: NA
j_gene: TRBJ1-1

CDR3aa: CASSLFQGRGSYNEQFF
CDR3nt: TGCGCCAGCAGCTTGTTTCAGGGACGGGGCTCCTACAATGAGCAGTTCTTC
d_gene: NA
v_gene: TRBV5-1
abundance: many
j_gene: TRBJ2-1

CDR3aa: CASSVNTGELFF
CDR3nt: TGCGCCAGCAGCGTAAACACCGGGGAGCTGTTTTTT
d_gene: NA
v_gene: TRBV5-1
abundance: few
j_gene: TRBJ2-2

CDR3aa: CASSLTPAASGTGELFF
CDR3nt: TGTGCCAGCAGCCTGACCCCCGCCGCCTCGGGCACCGGGGAGCTGTTTTTT
d_gene: NA
v_gene: TRBV7-2
abundance: few
j_gene: TRBJ2-2

CDR3aa: CASSVTGTGIYGYTF
CDR3nt: TGTGCCAGCAGTGTCACCGGGACAGGAATCTATGGCTACACCTTC
d_gene: TRBD1
v_gene: TRBV6-4
abundance: NA
j_gene: TRBJ1-2

CDR3aa: CASSLYGRNTEAFF
CDR3nt: TGTGCCAGCAGCTTATACGGTAGAAACACTGAAGCTTTCTTT
d_gene: NA
v_gene: TRBV7-9
abundance: NA
j_gene: TRBJ1-1

CDR3aa: CASSLVRDSPEAFF
CDR3nt: TGTGCCAGCTCACTAGTAAGGGACAGTCCTGAAGCTTTCTTT
d_gene: TRBD1
v_gene: TRBV18
abundance: NA
j_gene: TRBJ1-1

CDR3aa: CASSSTGDSSYEQYF
CDR3nt: TGCGCCAGCAGCTCCACAGGGGACAGCTCCTACGAGCAGTACTTC
d_gene: TRBD1
v_gene: TRBV5-1
abundance: few
j_gene: TRBJ2-7

CDR3aa: CASSATPGGRKNEKLFF
CDR3nt: TGTGCCAGCAGCGCCACCCCAGGGGGGAGGAAGAATGAAAAACTGTTTTTT
d_gene: TRBD1
v_gene: TRBV7-9
abundance: few
j_gene: TRBJ1-4

CDR3aa: CASSPGTWDYGYTF
CDR3nt: TGTGCCAGCTCACCAGGCACCTGGGACTATGGCTACACCTTC
d_gene: NA
v_gene: TRBV18
abundance: NA
j_gene: TRBJ1-2

CDR3aa: CASSSAGLAGRTTNNEQFF
CDR3nt: TGTGCCAGCAGTTCGGCAGGGCTCGCAGGGAGGACGACGAACAATGAGCAGTTCTTC
d_gene: NA
v_gene: TRBV7-2
abundance: few
j_gene: TRBJ2-1

CDR3aa: CASSPSSGIWDEQFF
CDR3nt: TGTGCCAGCTCACCATCTAGCGGGATTTGGGATGAGCAGTTCTTC
d_gene: TRBD2
v_gene: TRBV18
abundance: NA
j_gene: TRBJ2-1

CDR3aa: CASSLPGLDYEQYF
CDR3nt: TGTGCCAGCAGCTTACCGGGACTCGACTACGAGCAGTACTTC
d_gene: NA
v_gene: TRBV5-6
abundance: few
j_gene: TRBJ2-7

CDR3aa: CASSQGFRGGGFYNEQFF
CDR3nt: TGTGCCAGCAGCCAAGGATTTAGGGGAGGAGGCTTTTACAATGAGCAGTTCTTC
d_gene: NA
v_gene: TRBV14
abundance: NA
j_gene: TRBJ2-1

CDR3aa: CATSDSGRGSYEQYF
CDR3nt: TGTGCCACCAGTGATTCCGGGAGGGGATCCTACGAGCAGTACTTC
d_gene: TRBD2
v_gene: TRBV24-1
abundance: many
j_gene: TRBJ2-7

CDR3aa: CASRRLAGDLEQYF
CDR3nt: TGTGCCAGTAGAAGACTAGCGGGAGATCTCGAGCAGTACTTC
d_gene: TRBD2
v_gene: TRBV19
abundance: NA
j_gene: TRBJ2-7

CDR3aa: CASGDRDTEAFF
CDR3nt: TGCGCCAGCGGAGACAGGGACACTGAAGCTTTCTTT
d_gene: TRBD1
v_gene: TRBV5-1
abundance: few
j_gene: TRBJ1-1

CDR3aa: CAPSSGSTGELFF
CDR3nt: TGTGCCCCATCCAGCGGGTCAACCGGGGAGCTGTTTTTT
d_gene: NA
v_gene: TRBV6-2/TRBV6-3
abundance: NA
j_gene: TRBJ2-2

CDR3aa: CASSLGTAPTRQYF
CDR3nt: TGTGCCAGCAGCCTCGGAACTGCACCTACGAGGCAGTACTTC
d_gene: NA
v_gene: TRBV5-5
abundance: once
j_gene: TRBJ2-7

CDR3aa: CASSFGSEGGEQFF
CDR3nt: TGTGCCAGCAGTTTTGGTAGCGAAGGCGGTGAGCAGTTCTTC
d_gene: NA
v_gene: TRBV12-3/TRBV12-4
abundance: NA
j_gene: TRBJ2-1

CDR3aa: CASSGSDNEQFF
CDR3nt: TGTGCCAGCAGCGGGAGTGACAATGAGCAGTTCTTC
d_gene: NA
v_gene: TRBV12-3/TRBV12-4
abundance: NA
j_gene: TRBJ2-1

CDR3aa: CSARARTGNTEAFF
CDR3nt: TGCAGTGCTAGAGCCCGGACGGGGAACACTGAAGCTTTCTTT
d_gene: NA
v_gene: TRBV20-1
abundance: few
j_gene: TRBJ1-1

CDR3aa: CASGNLAGGTDTQYF
CDR3nt: TGTGCCAGCGGTAATCTAGCGGGAGGCACAGATACGCAGTATTTT
d_gene: TRBD2
v_gene: TRBV12-3/TRBV12-4
abundance: NA
j_gene: TRBJ2-3

CDR3aa: CSGRRQGTEAFF
CDR3nt: TGCAGCGGGAGACGACAGGGAACTGAAGCTTTCTTT
d_gene: TRBD1
v_gene: TRBV29-1
abundance: NA
j_gene: TRBJ1-1

CDR3aa: CASSLEQSGNTIYF
CDR3nt: TGCGCCAGCAGCTTGGAACAATCTGGAAACACCATATATTTT
d_gene: NA
v_gene: TRBV5-1
abundance: few
j_gene: TRBJ1-3

CDR3aa: CASSFSRAGDTQYF
CDR3nt: TGTGCCAGCAGCTTTAGCAGGGCGGGGGATACGCAGTATTTT
d_gene: NA
v_gene: TRBV7-8
abundance: NA
j_gene: TRBJ2-3